Given below is one T cell receptor (beta chain) in context. Additional DNA sequences in this sample encode the identical CDR3. These data come from a study of blood T cell repertoires in COVID-19. Study as a whole: Material from acute and convalescent COVID-19 was sourced from the United States, Italy and Spain. T cells, B-cell-depleted T cells, or PBMCs provided the cDNA or gDNA that served as material.

Germline assignment: CDR1 LGHDT and CDR2 YNNKEL (reference sequence). The length of the CDR3 is 13 residues. V shed 4 bases and J 2 bases; nucleotides not matched to a gene: 0. The repertoire was sequenced with immunoSEQ multiplex PCR; TCRdb's copy has only in-frame clones and lacks some. Among roughly 190,000 clones listed, roughly three quarters were seen once. The sequence came from a woman aged 45-65 years with acute COVID-19. Sequencing input: PBMCs or T cells enriched from blood (not recorded which). The rearrangement uses TRBV3-1 (or the pseudogene TRBV3-2) and TRBJ2-5; 8 bases fit TRBD1. The CDR3 DNA follows: TGTGCCAGCAGCCGACAGGGGCAAGAGACCCAGTACTTC. It yields the protein CASSRQGQETQYF.